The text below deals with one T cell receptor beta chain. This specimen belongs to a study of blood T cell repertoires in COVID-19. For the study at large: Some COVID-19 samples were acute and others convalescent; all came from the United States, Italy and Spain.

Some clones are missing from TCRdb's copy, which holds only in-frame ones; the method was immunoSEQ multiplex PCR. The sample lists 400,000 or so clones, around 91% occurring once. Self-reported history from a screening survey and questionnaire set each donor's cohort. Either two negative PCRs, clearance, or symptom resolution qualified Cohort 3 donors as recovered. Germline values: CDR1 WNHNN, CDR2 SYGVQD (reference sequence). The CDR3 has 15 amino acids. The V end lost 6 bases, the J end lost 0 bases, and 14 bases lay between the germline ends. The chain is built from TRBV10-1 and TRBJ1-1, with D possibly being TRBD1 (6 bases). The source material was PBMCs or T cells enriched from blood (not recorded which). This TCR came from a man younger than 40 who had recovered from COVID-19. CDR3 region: CASSRGLEMNTEAFF. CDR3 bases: TGCGCCAGCAGCAGGGGCTTGGAAATGAACACTGAAGCTTTCTTT.